This entry lists 27 T cell receptor beta chains sequenced from one sample in a study of blood T cell repertoires in COVID-19. This table comes from immunoSEQ multiplex PCR, and its TCRdb copy is limited to in-frame clones, with some not included. The sample lists about 140,000 clones, 86% occurring once. Material for sequencing was peripheral blood. Receptor source: a woman aged 55-69 years with acute or convalescent COVID-19.

This clone was picked up a small number of times. The J gene is TRBJ1-2, the V gene TRBV3-1 (or the pseudogene TRBV3-2); perhaps TRBD1 as D (5 bases). This CDR3 region has 12 residues. Germline lookup yields CDR1 LGHDT and CDR2 YNNKEL (reference sequence). Trimming cost V 1 base and J 7 bases, with 7 bases left between them. CDR3 region: CASSQGTTGYTF. The CDR3 DNA is TGTGCCAGCAGCCAAGGGACAACTGGCTACACCTTC.

The chain employs TRBV28 and TRBJ2-7; TRBD2 might be the D (5 bases). Trimming stripped 6 bases from V and 3 bases from J, with 12 bases between. Germline V lookup: CDR1 MDHEN, CDR2 SYDVKM. CDR3 size: 13 residues. The CDR3 DNA is TGTGCCAGCAGAAGGACTGCCATCTACGAGCAGTACTTC. Translated: CASRRTAIYEQYF.

This chain joins TRBV25-1 and TRBJ1-3, with a tentative D call TRBD1 (5 bases). V was shortened by 3 bases and J by 2 bases, with 8 bases between the two germline ends. CDR3 length: 14 amino acids. Germline CDR1 reads MGHDK; CDR2 reads SYGVNS. The CDR3 here is CASSEGRAGNTIYF. The CDR3 DNA sequence: TGTGCCAGCAGTGAGGGCAGGGCTGGAAACACCATATATTTT.

This clone was counted a single time. The chain combines TRBV5-6 with TRBJ1-5; D is unclear. Germline CDR1 and CDR2: SGHDT and YYEEEE. This CDR3 is built from 12 residues. V lost 3 bases and J 6 bases, leaving 7 bases between the germline ends. This chain's CDR3 is CASSSYSQPQHF. In nucleotides, the CDR3 is TGTGCCAGCAGCTCTTACAGTCAGCCCCAGCATTTT.

V usage is TRBV30 and J usage is TRBJ1-1; D is possibly TRBD1 (6 bases). V lost 1 base and J 4 bases, leaving 13 bases between the germline ends. Germline V gene data show CDR1 as GTSNPN and CDR2 as SVGIG (reference sequence). CDR3 length: 14 residues. CDR3 region: CAWSETGLGTEAFF. The CDR3 DNA follows: TGTGCCTGGAGTGAAACAGGGCTCGGCACTGAAGCTTTCTTT. The variable domain in full, with the rest retrieved from reference TRBV30 and TRBJ1-1, is SQTIHQWPATLVQPVGSPLSLECTVEGTSNPNLYWYRQAAGRGLQLLFYSVGIGQISSEVPQNLSASRPQDRQFILSSKKLLLSDSGFYLCAWSETGLGTEAFFGQGTRLTVV.

The rearrangement uses TRBV27 and TRBJ2-1; possible D gene TRBD2, 7 bases. The CDR3 runs to 16 residues. V was cut by 7 bases and J by 7 bases, with 23 bases left in between. Germline CDR1 reads MNHEY; CDR2 reads SMNVEV (reference sequence). The CDR3 loop is CASKRGGAISTNEQFF. The CDR3, as DNA: TGTGCCAGCAAGAGGGGGGGGGCCATTTCAACGAATGAGCAGTTCTTC.

The chain uses TRBV4-1 and TRBJ1-1; possibly TRBD1 for D (6 bases). The CDR3 has 18 residues. Trimming took off 0 bases at V and 0 bases at J, with 17 bases between the two ends. Germline assignment: CDR1 MGHRA and CDR2 YSYEKL. The CDR3 DNA sequence: TGCGCCAGCAGCCAAGACCCCCACAGGGCGGCGATGAACACTGAAGCTTTCTTT. It specifies CASSQDPHRAAMNTEAFF.

This rearrangement joins TRBV2 to TRBJ1-1; TRBD1 agrees at 7 bases. V shed 2 bases, J shed 5 bases, and the junction held 2 bases outside the gene matches. This CDR3 has 13 residues. The germline V gene encodes CDR1 SNHLY and CDR2 FYNNEI. CDR3 nucleotide sequence: TGTGCCAGCAGTGAACGCAGGGGGACTGAAGCTTTCTTT. The encoded protein is CASSERRGTEAFF.

DNA of the CDR3: TGTGCCAGCAGTTACTCGGGGCAGGTCAATGAAAAACTGTTTTTT. Protein: CASSYSGQVNEKLFF. This rearrangement joins TRBV6-5 to TRBJ1-4; D may be TRBD1 (5 bases). The germline V gene encodes CDR1 MNHEY and CDR2 SVGAGI. CDR3 size: 15 residues. Trimming took off 0 bases at V and 5 bases at J, with 10 bases between the two ends.

The chain recombines TRBV5-1 with TRBJ1-2, with a possible D match to TRBD1 (6 bases). CDR1 is SGHRS, CDR2 YFSETQ, per germline. The V and J ends lost 0 bases and 0 bases respectively, with 18 bases between them. The CDR3 has 18 residues. CDR3 loop: CASSLGFTGNRANYGYTF. As DNA, the CDR3 is TGCGCCAGCAGCTTGGGGTTCACAGGGAATCGGGCTAACTATGGCTACACCTTC.

V and J are TRBV6-1 and TRBJ1-6; D is undetermined. The CDR3 is made up of 16 amino acids. V lost 0 bases, J lost 8 bases, and 14 bases lay in between. Looked up from germline, CDR1 is MNHNS and CDR2 is SASEGT. CDR3 in amino acids: CASSEAQAWMYSPLHF. The CDR3 DNA is TGTGCCAGCAGTGAAGCGCAGGCTTGGATGTATTCACCCCTCCACTTT.

The chain couples TRBV28 to TRBJ1-2; D is ambiguous. Trimming removed 1 base at V and 7 bases at J, with 10 bases between. CDR3 size: 13 residues. The V gene's germline CDR1 is MDHEN and CDR2 SYDVKM. CDR3 bases: TGTGCCAGCAGTTTATCGGGGTACCGTGGCTACACCTTC. Protein sequence: CASSLSGYRGYTF.

This chain joins TRBV7-2 and TRBJ2-3; no firm D call. The CDR3 is made up of 12 amino acids. Trimming removed 5 bases from V and 4 bases from J, with 7 bases in between. In germline, CDR1 is SGHTA, CDR2 FQGNSA. CDR3 residues: CASSPRSDTQYF. CDR3 in DNA: TGTGCCAGCAGCCCTAGATCAGATACGCAGTATTTT.

The CDR3 loop is CASSEVVTGELFF. The CDR3 nucleotides read TGTGCCAGCAGTGAGGTAGTCACCGGGGAGCTGTTTTTT. The gene calls are TRBV25-1 and TRBJ2-2, with D unresolved. This CDR3 has 13 amino acids. Trimming removed 3 bases from V and 4 bases from J, with 6 bases in between. Germline CDR1 and CDR2: MGHDK and SYGVNS.

The chain uses TRBV4-3 and TRBJ1-6; TRBD1 aligns across 8 bases. With 1 base clipped from V and 6 bases from J, the junction kept 8 bases outside the gene matches. Germline V CDR1 and CDR2: LGHNA, YSLEER. This CDR3 spans 17 amino acids. The CDR3: CASSQGARGRSNSPLHF. The CDR3 region has the DNA TGCGCCAGCAGCCAAGGTGCCAGGGGGCGAAGTAATTCACCCCTCCACTTT.

This clone has just one count. V gene TRBV4-3 combines with J gene TRBJ2-7, with a tentative D call TRBD2 (5 bases). This CDR3 spans 14 amino acids. The V end lost 0 bases, the J end lost 3 bases, and 9 bases lay between the germline ends. CDR1 LGHNA and CDR2 YSLEER come from the germline V gene. CDR3 residues: CASSQDTAVYEQYF. The DNA for the CDR3 is TGCGCCAGCAGCCAAGATACAGCGGTCTACGAGCAGTACTTC.

The rearrangement links TRBV7-2 to TRBJ2-5, with 8 bases aligning to TRBD1. Germline assignment: CDR1 SGHTA and CDR2 FQGNSA. The junction had 11 bases not matched to a gene; V was cut back by 7 bases and J by 7 bases. This CDR3 region has 14 residues. The CDR3 here is CASIEDRASRTQYF. The CDR3 bases are TGTGCCAGCATCGAGGACAGGGCCTCCAGGACCCAGTACTTC.

This chain uses TRBV6-2 or TRBV6-3 with TRBJ1-2; no reliable D call. Trimming pared 4 bases from V and 3 bases from J, leaving 15 bases between. This CDR3 spans 15 amino acids. Germline values: CDR1 MNHEY, CDR2 SVGEGT. The CDR3 is CASSFQPAAHYGYTF. DNA of the CDR3: TGTGCCAGCAGTTTCCAACCCGCCGCGCACTATGGCTACACCTTC.

The rearrangement uses TRBV6-5 and TRBJ2-7, with D maybe TRBD1 (5 bases). In germline, CDR1 is MNHEY, CDR2 SVGAGI. The ends were cut back, 5 bases at V and 6 bases at J, with 8 bases in the middle. This CDR3 spans 11 amino acids. CDR3 amino acids: CASSLQGEQYF. CDR3 coding DNA: TGTGCCAGCAGTCTCCAGGGCGAGCAGTACTTC.

The rearrangement joins TRBV10-3 to TRBJ2-2, with D tentatively TRBD1 (5 bases). Germline V gene lookup returns CDR1 ENHRY and CDR2 SYGVKD. The germline V and J ends were trimmed by 6 bases and 4 bases, with 18 bases remaining between them. The CDR3 covers 16 residues. In nucleotides, the CDR3 is TGTGCCATCAGGAACATGGTTGGGGCCGGCACCGGGGAGCTGTTTTTT. Translation: CAIRNMVGAGTGELFF.

V and J are TRBV7-2 and TRBJ2-3; weak D call: TRBD1 (6 bases). Trimming stripped 4 bases from V and 2 bases from J, with 13 bases between. The CDR3 loop spans 15 amino acids. Germline V gives CDR1 SGHTA, CDR2 FQGNSA. CDR3 amino acids: CASSYRVTSTDTQYF. CDR3 sequence (DNA): TGTGCCAGCAGCTACAGGGTAACATCCACAGATACGCAGTATTTT.

The rearrangement links TRBV10-3 to TRBJ1-5; tentatively, D is TRBD1 (6 bases). The CDR3 runs 14 residues. V lost 6 bases, J lost 1 base, and 10 bases lay in between. From germline, CDR1 is ENHRY and CDR2 SYGVKD. The CDR3 here is CAIRPGDSNQPQHF. The CDR3 nucleotides read TGTGCCATCAGACCAGGGGACAGCAATCAGCCCCAGCATTTT.

This chain links TRBV15 with TRBJ2-1; D might be TRBD2 (5 bases). V lost 2 bases and J 6 bases, leaving 5 bases between the germline ends. The CDR3 runs to 12 residues. CDR1 is LNHNV, CDR2 YYDKDF, per germline (reference sequence). The CDR3 DNA is TGTGCCACCAGCAGAACTAGCAATGAGCAGTTCTTC. Its translation: CATSRTSNEQFF.

The chain's CDR3 is CAWSSPPPTSGRRYWSSYNEQFF. CDR3 nucleotides: TGTGCCTGGAGTTCTCCGCCGCCTACTAGCGGGCGCCGGTACTGGAGCTCCTACAATGAGCAGTTCTTC. This rearrangement joins TRBV30 to TRBJ2-1; 9 nucleotides line up with TRBD2. Germline V CDR1 and CDR2: GTSNPN, SVGIG (reference sequence). The CDR3 is 23 residues long. V shed 2 bases and J 0 bases; nucleotides not matched to a gene: 26.

The sample holds one count of this clone. CDR3 loop: CATSRGLDSSYEQYF. Written as DNA, the CDR3 is TGTGCCACCAGCAGAGGCCTGGACAGCTCCTACGAGCAGTACTTC. This chain connects TRBV15 to TRBJ2-7, with D tentatively TRBD1 (6 bases). CDR3 size: 15 residues. V was trimmed by 1 base and J by 0 bases, leaving 10 bases between them. Germline V gives CDR1 LNHNV, CDR2 YYDKDF (reference sequence).

V gene TRBV11-3 combines with J gene TRBJ2-5; TRBD1 matches 7 bases. Losses at the gene ends were 5 bases for V and 1 base for J; bases not matched to a gene: 4. Germline lookup yields CDR1 SGHNT and CDR2 YENEEA. This CDR3 region has 14 residues. The CDR3, as DNA: TGTGCCAGCAGCCCGAGGGACAGCCAAGAGACCCAGTACTTC. Translating it yields CASSPRDSQETQYF.

The chain carries TRBV11-3 and TRBJ2-2; no firm D call. Germline loops: CDR1 SGHNT, CDR2 YENEEA. Trimming pared 1 base from V and 7 bases from J, leaving 10 bases between. The CDR3 spans 14 residues. In DNA form, the CDR3 reads TGTGCCAGCAGCTTAGTCCGAACCGGCGGGGAGCTGTTTTTT. This gives the protein CASSLVRTGGELFF.